Listed below are T cell receptor beta chains from one sample, sequenced in a study of cytomegalovirus exposure and HLA in healthy donors. Profiling relied on immunoSEQ multiplex PCR, and the TCRdb table lists in-frame clones only, not all of them. Among 95,000 to 130,000 clones listed, roughly 79% were seen once. The sequencing input was PBMCs. The receptors were gathered from a woman aged 18-35 years in good health and CMV-seronegative. CDR3s include the opening cysteine and the closing phenylalanine or tryptophan. A D gene is named only where the DNA matches it firmly. The size entry is marked missing in some rows and otherwise reads once, few, many or a size class.

V gene	D gene	J gene	clone size	CDR3 DNA	CDR3 protein
TRBV5-1	-	TRBJ1-5	-	TGCGCCAGCAACTTGGGCGGGTCGCACAGAACCATTCCGAATAGCAATCAGCCCCAGCATTTT	CASNLGGSHRTIPNSNQPQHF
TRBV9	-	TRBJ2-6	-	TGTGCCAGCAGCGTAGGAGGGGGTCCCCCCTCTGGGGCCAACGTCCTGACTTTC	CASSVGGGPPSGANVLTF
TRBV11-2	TRBD1	TRBJ1-2	-	TGTGCCAGCAGTTACAGGGGCTCCTATGGCTACACCTTC	CASSYRGSYGYTF
TRBV6-6	TRBD1	TRBJ1-4	-	TGTGCCAGCAGCGGACAGGGCTCAACTAATGAAAAACTGTTTTTT	CASSGQGSTNEKLFF
TRBV6-1	-	TRBJ2-3	-	TGTGCCAGCAGGAGGGATAGGACAGATACGCAGTATTTT	CASRRDRTDTQYF
TRBV27	TRBD1	TRBJ1-5	few	TGTGCCAGCAGTTTATCGATCTATGGAGGGGGCTTCGAGCCCCAGCATTTT	CASSLSIYGGGFEPQHF
TRBV6-5	TRBD2	TRBJ2-5	-	TGTGCCAGCAGTTACGTGTCTAGCGGGGGGGAGACCCAGTACTTC	CASSYVSSGGETQYF
TRBV19	-	TRBJ2-5	-	TGTGCCAGTAGTATAGCCCCGGGGATCCAAGAGACCCAGTACTTC	CASSIAPGIQETQYF
TRBV4-2	TRBD1	TRBJ1-1	-	TGTGCCAGCAGCCAAGAGGGACAGATGAACACTGAAGCTTTCTTT	CASSQEGQMNTEAFF
TRBV6-1	TRBD1	TRBJ2-7	-	TGTGCCAGCAGCCGGGGACAGTCCTCCTACGAGCAGTACTTC	CASSRGQSSYEQYF
TRBV27	-	TRBJ1-4	-	TGTGCCAGCAGGATAAATACAGGAGAAAAACTGTTTTTT	CASRINTGEKLFF
TRBV2	TRBD1	TRBJ1-5	-	TGTGCCAGCGCGAGCGACAGGGGGCGAAGCAATCAGCCCCAGCATTTT	CASASDRGRSNQPQHF
TRBV19	-	TRBJ2-7	-	TGTGCCAGTAGCCGGACAGAGGCCTACGAGCAGTACTTC	CASSRTEAYEQYF
TRBV23-1	TRBD1	TRBJ2-5	-	TGCGCCAGCAAATTAGGGGCGACAGGGGAGGAGACCCAGTACTTC	CASKLGATGEETQYF
TRBV30	-	TRBJ2-2	-	TGTGCTCAACAACGAATCGCGAACACCGGGGAGCTGTTTTTT	CAQQRIANTGELFF
TRBV5-6	TRBD1	TRBJ2-5	-	TGTGCCAGCAGCTTCGGACAGGGCCAAGAGACCCAGTACTTC	CASSFGQGQETQYF
TRBV9	-	TRBJ2-7	once	TGTGCCAGCAGCGGATTGGGGCACGAGCAGTACTTC	CASSGLGHEQYF
TRBV23-1	-	TRBJ1-6	-	TGCGCCAGCAGTCAATCGTTGAGTCTCGGCAGGGATTCACCCCTCCACTTT	CASSQSLSLGRDSPLHF
TRBV2	TRBD1	TRBJ2-5	-	TGTGCCAGCAGTGGGGGGAACAGGGGTGCCCAGTACTTC	CASSGGNRGAQYF
TRBV29-1	-	TRBJ1-2	few	TGCAGCGCTGTGACAGTTACCTATGGCTACACCTTC	CSAVTVTYGYTF
TRBV9	TRBD1	TRBJ2-5	-	TGTGCCAGCAGCGTCTCGACAGGGGGCGCAGAGACCCAGTACTTC	CASSVSTGGAETQYF
TRBV5-1	TRBD1	TRBJ2-2	-	TGCGCCAGCAGCCCCGGACAGGGATCTACCGGGGAGCTGTTTTTT	CASSPGQGSTGELFF
TRBV7-9	TRBD2	TRBJ2-3	-	TGTGCCAGCAGCAAAGGGACTACCGTACAAGATACGCAGTATTTT	CASSKGTTVQDTQYF
TRBV27	-	TRBJ1-1	-	TGTGCCAGCAGTATAACAGGGAACACTGAAGCTTTCTTT	CASSITGNTEAFF
TRBV7-2	-	TRBJ2-7	-	TGTGCCAGCAGCTTAATCGGCTACGAGCAGTACTTC	CASSLIGYEQYF
TRBV6-1	TRBD1	TRBJ1-2	-	TGTGCCAGCGGACAGGGGGGCGGAGTTGGTGGCTACACCTTC	CASGQGGGVGGYTF
TRBV5-1	-	TRBJ1-6	-	TGCGCCAGCAGCCCCGCACAGGGTGTAAGTTCACCCCTCCACTTT	CASSPAQGVSSPLHF
TRBV5-1	TRBD2	TRBJ2-5	-	TGCGCCAGCAGCCCCTCCGGACTAGCGGGGGGAGGAGAGACCCAGTACTTC	CASSPSGLAGGGETQYF
TRBV7-2	TRBD1	TRBJ1-1	-	TGTGCCAGCAGCTTAGAAGGACAGGCAAACACTGAAGCTTTCTTT	CASSLEGQANTEAFF